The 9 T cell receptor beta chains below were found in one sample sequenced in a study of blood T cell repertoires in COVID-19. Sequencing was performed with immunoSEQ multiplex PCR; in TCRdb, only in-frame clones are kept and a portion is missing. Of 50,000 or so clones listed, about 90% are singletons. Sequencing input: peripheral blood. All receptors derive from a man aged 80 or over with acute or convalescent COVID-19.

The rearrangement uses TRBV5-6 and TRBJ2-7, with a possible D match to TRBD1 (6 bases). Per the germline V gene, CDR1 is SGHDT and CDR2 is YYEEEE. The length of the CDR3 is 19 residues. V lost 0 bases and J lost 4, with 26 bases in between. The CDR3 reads CASSLAGPGTPTRLYEQYF. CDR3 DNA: TGTGCCAGCAGCTTGGCTGGGCCCGGGACACCTACCCGTTTGTACGAGCAGTACTTC.

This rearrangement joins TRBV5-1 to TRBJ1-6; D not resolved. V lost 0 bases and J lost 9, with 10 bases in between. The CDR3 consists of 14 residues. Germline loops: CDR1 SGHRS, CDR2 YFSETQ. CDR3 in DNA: TGCGCCAGCAGCTTGGGGCAAATTACTTCACCCCTCCACTTT. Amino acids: CASSLGQITSPLHF.

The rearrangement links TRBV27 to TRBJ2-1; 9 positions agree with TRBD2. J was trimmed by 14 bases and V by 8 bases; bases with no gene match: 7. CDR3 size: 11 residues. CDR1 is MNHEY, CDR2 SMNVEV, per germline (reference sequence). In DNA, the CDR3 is TGTGCCAGCGGGAGCGGGGGGAGGGAGTTCTTC. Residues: CASGSGGREFF.

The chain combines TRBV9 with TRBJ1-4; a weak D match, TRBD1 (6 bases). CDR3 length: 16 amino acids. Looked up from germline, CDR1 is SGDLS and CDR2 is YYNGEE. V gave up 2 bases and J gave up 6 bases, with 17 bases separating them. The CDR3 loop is CASSVNRDILHEKLFF. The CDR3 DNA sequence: TGTGCCAGCAGCGTTAACAGGGACATCTTACATGAAAAACTGTTTTTT.

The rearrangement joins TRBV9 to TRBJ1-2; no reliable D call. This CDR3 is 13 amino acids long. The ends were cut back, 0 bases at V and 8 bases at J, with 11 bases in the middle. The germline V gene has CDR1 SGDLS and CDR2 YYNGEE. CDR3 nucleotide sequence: TGTGCCAGCAGCGTAGGGGTAGGGAGAGGCTACACCTTC. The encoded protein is CASSVGVGRGYTF. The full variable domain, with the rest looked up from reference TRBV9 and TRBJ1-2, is DSGVTQTPKHLITATGQRVTLRCSPRSGDLSVYWYQQSLDQGLQFLIQYYNGEERAKGNILERFSAQQFPDLHSELNLSSLELGDSALYFCASSVGVGRGYTFGSGTRLTVV.

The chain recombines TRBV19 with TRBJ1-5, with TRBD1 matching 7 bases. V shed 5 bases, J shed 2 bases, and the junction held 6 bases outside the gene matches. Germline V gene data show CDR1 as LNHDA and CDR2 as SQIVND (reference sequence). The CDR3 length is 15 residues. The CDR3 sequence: CASSETGSGNQPQHF. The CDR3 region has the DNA TGTGCCAGTAGTGAGACAGGGTCGGGCAATCAGCCCCAGCATTTT.

The CDR3 region is CASSLTNPGGMAEQFF. In DNA form, the CDR3 reads TGCGCCAGCAGTCTTACCAATCCGGGGGGGATGGCCGAGCAGTTCTTC. The chain joins TRBV5-1 to TRBJ2-1; TRBD2 matches 8 bases. J gave up 10 bases and V 5 bases, and 17 bases lay outside the gene matches. CDR3 size: 16 residues. Germline CDR1 is SGHRS and CDR2 is YFSETQ.

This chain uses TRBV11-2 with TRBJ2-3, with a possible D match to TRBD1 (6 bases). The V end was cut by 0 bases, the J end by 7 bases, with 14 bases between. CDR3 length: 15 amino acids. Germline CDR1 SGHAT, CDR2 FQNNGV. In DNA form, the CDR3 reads TGTGCCAGCAGCTTAGAGGCAGGGGTGTGGAATACGCAGTATTTT. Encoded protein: CASSLEAGVWNTQYF.

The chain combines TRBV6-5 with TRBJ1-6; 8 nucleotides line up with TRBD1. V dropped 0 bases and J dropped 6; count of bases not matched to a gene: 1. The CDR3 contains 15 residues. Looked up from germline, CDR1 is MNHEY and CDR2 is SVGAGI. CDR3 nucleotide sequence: TGTGCCAGCAGTTACTCGGACAGGGCTAATTCACCCCTCCACTTT. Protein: CASSYSDRANSPLHF.